This T cell receptor beta chain was recorded in a study of T cell repertoires in cytomegalovirus infection. General study results and limits: People with CMV and the relevant HLA were identified by cumulative public TCR beta family frequency.

TCRdb itself ran the reads through MiXCR, one entry per CDR3 protein. Of about 310,000 distinct CDR3 sequences listed, about 25% were seen once; the top ten hold roughly 14%. This clonotype was picked up a small number of times. Antigen specificity is unknown. The CDR3 runs 17 residues. CDR1 MNHEY and CDR2 SMNVEV come from the germline V gene (reference sequence). The V gene end was trimmed by 8 bases and the J gene end by 10 bases; junction bases not matched to a gene: 14. The sequence derives from a human donor in good health (CMV status not recorded). Some clones in this sample may be carry-over from other donors' samples. The chain is built from TRBV27 and TRBJ2-1; 16 bases line up with TRBD2. The sequenced sample was cultured PBMCs, obtained from culture after CMV antigen stimulation. The CDR3 spells CASGTSGRAGRGGEQFF. DNA of the CDR3: TGTGCCAGCGGGACTAGCGGGAGGGCAGGCCGCGGAGGGGAGCAGTTCTTC.